A selection of T cell receptor beta chains follows, all from one sample in a study of CD8 T cells in ankylosing spondylitis. TCRdb independently ran MiXCR on the 5' RACE reads; one entry per CDR3 protein. The sample holds around 480,000 distinct CDR3 sequences; roughly 15% are singletons and the top ten take approximately 0.93%. The sequenced sample consisted of blood, either unsorted or a sorted T cell fraction (not recorded which). The receptor source for this set is a male donor with ankylosing spondylitis. CDR3s include the opening cysteine and the closing phenylalanine or tryptophan. The D gene is left open where the match is weak. Only part of the rows carry a size: once, few, many, or a class if the clone is expanded.

v_gene	abundance	j_gene	d_gene	CDR3nt	CDR3aa
TRBV20-1	.	TRBJ2-7	TRBD1	TGCAGTGCCCGGGACAGGGGCAGTGGCTACGAGCAGTACTTC	CSARDRGSGYEQYF
TRBV2	.	TRBJ1-1	TRBD1	TGTGCCAGCAGTGTATCAGGGGGCTTAACTGAAGCTTTCTTT	CASSVSGGLTEAFF
TRBV7-3	.	TRBJ1-1	TRBD1	TGTGCCAGCAGCTTAAATACAGGGGGCACTGAAGCTTTCTTT	CASSLNTGGTEAFF
TRBV20-1	.	TRBJ2-7	.	TGCAGTGCTAGAGAAGTCCGGAGGTCCTACGAGCAGTACTTC	CSAREVRRSYEQYF
TRBV27	many	TRBJ2-2	.	TGTGCCAGCACCCTTACGGCTAGCACCGGGGAGCTGTTTTTT	CASTLTASTGELFF
TRBV12-3/TRBV12-4	.	TRBJ2-6	.	TGTGCCAGCAGTTTACATACTAGGGTGGTGAGGGCCAACGTCCTGACTTTC	CASSLHTRVVRANVLTF
TRBV11-2	.	TRBJ1-1	.	TGTGCCAGCAGCTTAGGGGTAGAGACTGAAGCTTTCTTT	CASSLGVETEAFF
TRBV6-2/TRBV6-3	few	TRBJ2-1	TRBD2	TGTGCCAGCACCTTAAGCGGGAGCCTGTTCAGTGAGCAGTTCTTC	CASTLSGSLFSEQFF
TRBV4-1	few	TRBJ2-5	.	TGCGCCAGCAGCCAAGATCCCCGACGAGTAAGGGGGCAAGAGACCCAGTACTTC	CASSQDPRRVRGQETQYF
TRBV15	few	TRBJ2-5	.	TGTGCCACCAGCAGAGTCAGCCAAGAGACCCAGTACTTC	CATSRVSQETQYF
TRBV3-1	.	TRBJ2-5	.	TGTGCCAGCAGCCAAGGGGGCCTCAAAGGGACCCAGTACTTC	CASSQGGLKGTQYF
TRBV10-2	few	TRBJ1-1	.	TGCGCCAGCAGTGACAGGACTATGAACACTGAAGCTTTCTTT	CASSDRTMNTEAFF
TRBV6-1	few	TRBJ1-4	TRBD1	TGTGCCAGCAGGGAAGGGGGCCTATGGGAAAAACTGTTTTTT	CASREGGLWEKLFF
TRBV7-9	few	TRBJ2-3	TRBD2	TGTGCCAGCAGCCCCGGGACTAGCGGCGGAAGCACAGATACGCAGTATTTT	CASSPGTSGGSTDTQYF
TRBV20-1	few	TRBJ2-7	TRBD2	TGCAGTGCTTATCGTGGCGGGAGGAACACCTACGAGCAGTACTTC	CSAYRGGRNTYEQYF
TRBV7-2	.	TRBJ2-3	TRBD1	TGTGCCAGCAGCTTAGTGATCAGGGGGCGCTTTTCAGATACGCAGTATTTT	CASSLVIRGRFSDTQYF
TRBV20-1	once	TRBJ2-2	.	TGCAGTGGGGTTCAGACAGTGAACACCGGGGAGCTGTTTTTT	CSGVQTVNTGELFF
TRBV12-3/TRBV12-4	many	TRBJ1-5	.	TGTGCCAGCAGCCCGACAATCCTCAATCAGCCCCAGCATTTT	CASSPTILNQPQHF
TRBV4-1	.	TRBJ2-5	TRBD2	TGCGCCAGCAGCCAACCCCGACTAGCGGGGGGCCAAGAGACCCAGTACTTC	CASSQPRLAGGQETQYF
TRBV12-3/TRBV12-4	few	TRBJ2-3	.	TGTGCCAGCAGTTTAATGTCTACGGCGCAGTATTTT	CASSLMSTAQYF
TRBV5-1	many	TRBJ1-1	.	TGCGCCAGCAGCCCGTCGGGGACCCAAAACACTGAAGCTTTCTTT	CASSPSGTQNTEAFF
TRBV12-3/TRBV12-4	few	TRBJ2-4	.	TGTGCCAGCAGGGGAAATTGGGGGTCTGCCAAAAACATTCAGTACTTC	CASRGNWGSAKNIQYF
TRBV23-1	.	TRBJ2-5	.	TGCGCCGCCTACGGCAGTTCGTGCCAAGAGACCCAGTACTTC	CAAYGSSCQETQYF
TRBV30	few	TRBJ2-1	.	TGTGCCTGGAGTGTACTTCAAACCTACAATGAGCAGTTCTTC	CAWSVLQTYNEQFF
TRBV6-5	.	TRBJ2-5	.	TGTGCCAGCAGTCTTGATCAGACCCAGTACTTC	CASSLDQTQYF
TRBV5-1	many	TRBJ2-3	.	TGCGCCAGCAGCTGGGGAGGTGGAGATACGCAGTATTTT	CASSWGGGDTQYF
TRBV6-1	.	TRBJ1-3	.	TGTGCCAGCATACAGGGAAACACCATATATTTT	CASIQGNTIYF
TRBV5-1	.	TRBJ1-1	.	TGCGCCAGCAGCTTGGCCTGGGGGTCGATGAACACTGAAGCTTTCTTT	CASSLAWGSMNTEAFF
TRBV3-1	.	TRBJ2-5	.	TGTGCCAGCAGCCACGGTGGAGCGGGCCTTAAAGAGACCCAGTACTTC	CASSHGGAGLKETQYF
TRBV6-1	.	TRBJ1-1	TRBD1	TGTGCCAGCAGGCGACTTTCAGGGGGCCAGGGAAACACTGAAGCTTTCTTT	CASRRLSGGQGNTEAFF
TRBV3-1	few	TRBJ2-5	TRBD2	TGTGCCAGCAGCCGAACTAGCGACCGCCAAGAGACCCAGTACTTC	CASSRTSDRQETQYF